The 29 T cell receptor beta chains presented below share a single source sample, sequenced in a study of identifying expanded T cells in peripheral blood. Some clones are missing from TCRdb's copy, which holds only in-frame ones; the method was immunoSEQ multiplex PCR. The data contain tens of thousands of clones, 85% to 90% of them singletons. The sequencing sample was made of blood. Receptors originate from a person between 18 and 75 years old in good health.

This clone was counted once. V usage is TRBV7-2 and J usage is TRBJ1-1; a weak D match, TRBD1 (5 bases). Germline CDR1 reads SGHTA; CDR2 reads FQGNSA. The CDR3 spans 15 residues. V lost 1 base and J 0 bases, leaving 9 bases between the germline ends. The chain's CDR3 is CASSLGGALNTEAFF. CDR3 nucleotide sequence: TGTGCCAGCAGCTTAGGTGGGGCCCTGAACACTGAAGCTTTCTTT.

The CDR3 region is CASSPFGSAELSYEQYF. As DNA, the CDR3 is TGTGCCAGCAGCCCCTTTGGTTCTGCTGAGTTATCCTACGAGCAGTACTTC. The J gene is TRBJ2-7, the V gene TRBV7-6; D unclear. The CDR3 has 17 amino acids. Germline CDR1 is SGHVS and CDR2 is FNYEAQ. The V end lost 5 bases, the J end lost 1 base, and 21 bases lay between the germline ends.

The chain is built from TRBV28 and TRBJ2-1, with TRBD1 matching 8 bases. The ends lost 6 bases at V and 7 bases at J; junction bases unmatched: 8. This CDR3 spans 14 amino acids. Looked up from germline, CDR1 is MDHEN and CDR2 is SYDVKM. Here the CDR3 reads CASSWGTGPNEQFF. As DNA, the CDR3 is TGTGCCAGCAGCTGGGGGACAGGACCTAATGAGCAGTTCTTC.

V and J are TRBV5-4 and TRBJ1-6, with 8 bases aligning to TRBD1. The CDR3 length is 19 residues. The germline gives CDR1 SGHNT, CDR2 YYREEE (reference sequence). The V gene end was trimmed by 2 bases and the J gene end by 7 bases; junction bases not matched to a gene: 17. The CDR3 loop is CASSFRTGRPVGSNSPLHF. The CDR3 DNA sequence: TGTGCCAGCAGCTTTAGGACAGGGAGGCCGGTGGGGTCGAATTCACCCCTCCACTTT.

The CDR3 region is CASSLWGIGNTIYF. In DNA form, the CDR3 reads TGTGCCAGTAGCTTGTGGGGTATCGGAAACACCATATATTTT. The V gene is TRBV19, the J gene TRBJ1-3; no reliable D call. Germline CDR1 reads LNHDA; CDR2 reads SQIVND (reference sequence). The CDR3 totals 14 residues. The V gene lost 6 bases and the J gene lost 4 bases, with 13 bases spanning the gap.

The chain has TRBV2 and TRBJ2-1; TRBD1 agrees at 7 bases. The CDR3 is 15 amino acids. The V gene end was trimmed by 5 bases and the J gene end by 1 base; junction bases not matched to a gene: 5. Germline CDR1 SNHLY, CDR2 FYNNEI. The CDR3: CASSNRGGSYNEQFF. CDR3 nucleotide sequence: TGTGCCAGCAGTAACAGGGGTGGTTCCTACAATGAGCAGTTCTTC.

This sequence joins TRBV5-6 and TRBJ1-2; no clear D. Per the germline V gene, CDR1 is SGHDT and CDR2 is YYEEEE. The CDR3 is 13 amino acids. V was shortened by 0 bases and J by 7 bases, with 10 bases between the two germline ends. CDR3 sequence: CASSLGTSFGYTF. The CDR3 DNA is TGTGCCAGCAGCTTGGGGACGTCCTTTGGCTACACCTTC.

The J gene is TRBJ2-3, the V gene TRBV5-4; D could derive from TRBD1 or TRBD2 (5 bases each). Per the germline V gene, CDR1 is SGHNT and CDR2 is YYREEE (reference sequence). This CDR3 comprises 16 residues. The V and J ends lost 2 bases and 5 bases respectively, with 18 bases between them. This CDR3 is CASSFISPGTRDTQYF. The DNA of the CDR3 is TGTGCCAGCAGCTTTATTTCTCCTGGGACGAGAGATACGCAGTATTTT.

This CDR3 reads CASSLVEAGGLQETQYF. CDR3 nucleotides: TGTGCCAGCAGCTTGGTGGAAGCGGGGGGGCTACAAGAGACCCAGTACTTC. The rearrangement links TRBV5-6 to TRBJ2-5; TRBD2 aligns across 10 bases. This CDR3 region has 17 residues. V shed 0 bases, J shed 2 bases, and the junction held 7 bases outside the gene matches. CDR1 SGHDT and CDR2 YYEEEE come from the germline V gene.

The chain uses TRBV18 and TRBJ2-5, with D maybe TRBD1 (6 bases). The CDR3 extends over 15 amino acids. CDR1 and CDR2 (germline): KGHSH, LQKENI. Trimming stripped 6 bases from V and 5 bases from J, with 19 bases between. The CDR3, as DNA: TGTGCCAGCTCCCCCGAACAGGGCGGCTGGGAGACCCAGTACTTC. It codes for CASSPEQGGWETQYF.

This clone was seen a single time. The chain couples TRBV7-2 to TRBJ2-7; D might be TRBD2 (6 bases). CDR1 and CDR2 (germline): SGHTA, FQGNSA. The CDR3 is 15 amino acids. Trimming pared 1 base from V and 6 bases from J, leaving 16 bases between. The CDR3 nucleotides read TGTGCCAGCAGCTTAGTCGGAGGGCTGCCGGGCGAGCAGTACTTC. Amino acid sequence: CASSLVGGLPGEQYF.

The chain uses TRBV7-6 and TRBJ2-3, with D perhaps matching TRBD1 or TRBD2 (6 bases each). Germline CDR1 SGHVS, CDR2 FNYEAQ. V was clipped by 0 bases and J by 5 bases, with 12 bases between them. There are 15 residues in the CDR3. CDR3 loop: CASSLAWGARDTQYF. As DNA, the CDR3 is TGTGCCAGCAGCTTAGCGTGGGGGGCAAGAGATACGCAGTATTTT.

CDR3 protein: CASSLVGQAADTQYF. As DNA, the CDR3 is TGTGCCAGCAGCTTAGTGGGTCAGGCGGCAGATACGCAGTATTTT. The rearrangement uses TRBV13 and TRBJ2-3; no clear D gene. The CDR3 runs to 15 residues. The V end lost 1 base, the J end lost 4 bases, and 12 bases lay between the germline ends. Germline values: CDR1 PRHDT, CDR2 FYEKMQ (reference sequence).

This clone was counted only a few times. This sequence joins TRBV2 and TRBJ2-7, with D unresolved. The CDR3 totals 15 residues. Trimming removed 8 bases at V and 2 bases at J, with 19 bases between. CDR1 is SNHLY, CDR2 FYNNEI, per germline. The CDR3 here is CASQPEGIRAYEQYF. CDR3 coding DNA: TGTGCCAGCCAACCAGAAGGCATAAGAGCCTACGAGCAGTACTTC.

The chain has TRBV5-8 and TRBJ1-2; the match to TRBD1 covers 7 bases. J was trimmed by 4 bases and V by 3 bases; bases with no gene match: 9. CDR3 length: 15 residues. CDR1 and CDR2 (germline): SGHTS, YDEGEE. CDR3: CASSSSGTALYGYTF. CDR3 coding DNA: TGTGCCAGCAGCTCCTCCGGGACAGCACTCTATGGCTACACCTTC. Filled out from reference TRBV5-8 and TRBJ1-2, the complete variable domain reads EAGVTQSPTHLIKTRGQQATLRCSPISGHTSVYWYQQALGLGLQFLLWYDEGEERNRGNFPPRFSGRQFPNYSSELNVNALELEDSALYLCASSSSGTALYGYTFGSGTRLTVV.

This clone was recorded only once. V usage is TRBV7-2 and J usage is TRBJ2-5; D not resolved. Germline CDR1 SGHTA, CDR2 FQGNSA. V was trimmed by 0 bases and J by 1 base, leaving 6 bases between them. This CDR3 is built from 14 residues. This CDR3 is CASSLARFQETQYF. In DNA form, the CDR3 reads TGTGCCAGCAGCTTAGCCAGGTTCCAAGAGACCCAGTACTTC.

The chain is built from TRBV18 and TRBJ1-5; D gene unclear. CDR1 is KGHSH, CDR2 LQKENI, per germline. V was shortened by 2 bases and J by 2 bases, with 13 bases between the two germline ends. CDR3 length equals 16 residues. The DNA of the CDR3 is TGTGCCAGCTCACCAGGTCCTCCTGGGGGCAATCAGCCCCAGCATTTT. Protein sequence: CASSPGPPGGNQPQHF.

J is TRBJ2-7 and V is TRBV28; D ambiguous. The germline V gene has CDR1 MDHEN and CDR2 SYDVKM. V lost 7 bases to trimming and J lost 3 bases, with 13 bases between them. This CDR3 contains 13 residues. DNA of the CDR3: TGTGCCAGCAACGGTAACCTTAACTACGAGCAGTACTTC. Its protein is CASNGNLNYEQYF.

J is TRBJ2-5 and V is TRBV7-9; the D gene is possibly TRBD2 (7 bases). Germline V CDR1 and CDR2: SEHNR, FQNEAQ (reference sequence). V was trimmed by 1 base and J by 4 bases, leaving 10 bases between them. The length of the CDR3 is 14 residues. CDR3 nucleotide sequence: TGTGCCAGCAGCTTAGAGGGAGGGGGAGAGACCCAGTACTTC. Its translation is CASSLEGGGETQYF.

The rearrangement uses TRBV28 and TRBJ2-4; weak D call: TRBD1 (6 bases). Germline V gene lookup returns CDR1 MDHEN and CDR2 SYDVKM. This CDR3 has 14 amino acids. V shed 5 bases and J shed 9 bases, with 17 bases lying between them. In DNA, the CDR3 is TGTGCCAGCAGTAGGACAGCAGCATTGGGCATTCAGTACTTC. This encodes CASSRTAALGIQYF.

The chain links TRBV4-1 to TRBJ1-2; D is possibly TRBD1 (5 bases). Germline V CDR1 and CDR2: MGHRA, YSYEKL. This CDR3 region has 12 residues. Trimming stripped 9 bases from V and 4 bases from J, with 12 bases between. CDR3 sequence: CASSDRAYGYTF. CDR3 DNA: TGCGCCAGTTCCGACAGAGCCTATGGCTACACCTTC.

J is TRBJ2-3 and V is TRBV5-1; D is undetermined. This CDR3 has 13 amino acids. Germline assignment: CDR1 SGHRS and CDR2 YFSETQ. V was clipped by 7 bases and J by 5 bases, with 14 bases between them. The CDR3 DNA follows: TGCGCCAGCGGCTCTCTAGGTCAAGATACGCAGTATTTT. Translating gives CASGSLGQDTQYF.

CDR3 residues: CATSRDRSSGEQYF. DNA for the CDR3: TGTGCCACCAGCAGAGACAGGTCGTCGGGGGAGCAGTACTTC. The genes are TRBV15 and TRBJ2-7; D is perhaps TRBD2 (5 bases). Germline-derived CDR1 and CDR2 are LNHNV and YYDKDF (reference sequence). This CDR3 region has 14 residues. The V and J ends lost 0 bases and 7 bases respectively, with 13 bases between them. Using reference TRBV15 and TRBJ2-7 for the parts outside the CDR3, the full variable domain is DAMVIQNPRYQVTQFGKPVTLSCSQTLNHNVMYWYQQKSSQAPKLLFHYYDKDFNNEADTPDNFQSRRPNTSFCFLDIRSPGLGDTAMYLCATSRDRSSGEQYFGPGTRLTVT.

The rearrangement joins TRBV29-1 to TRBJ2-1; TRBD1 matches 7 bases. After removal of 3 bases from V and 1 base from J, the junction contained 6 bases not matched to a gene. This CDR3 spans 15 amino acids. Germline V gives CDR1 SQVTM, CDR2 ANQGSEA. CDR3 residues: CSVDRGMGSYNEQFF. DNA of the CDR3: TGCAGCGTTGACAGGGGGATGGGGTCCTACAATGAGCAGTTCTTC.

The chain joins TRBV7-7 to TRBJ2-5; 7 bases match TRBD1. Germline V gene sequence: CDR1 SSHAT, CDR2 FNYEAQ (reference sequence). The CDR3 has 15 amino acids. V lost 2 bases, J lost 1 base, and 4 bases stayed unmatched. CDR3 DNA sequence: TGTGCCAGCAGCTTACGGACAGGCCCCCAAGAGACCCAGTACTTC. Its protein is CASSLRTGPQETQYF.

The rearrangement uses TRBV30 and TRBJ1-5, with D perhaps TRBD1 (5 bases). The CDR3 has 15 residues. Trimming shortened V by 5 bases and J by 3 bases, and 17 bases separated the two germline ends. Germline V gene lookup returns CDR1 GTSNPN and CDR2 SVGIG (reference sequence). CDR3 amino acids: CAWGRGQGANQPQHF. The CDR3, as DNA: TGTGCCTGGGGGCGAGGGCAAGGGGCCAATCAGCCCCAGCATTTT.

This chain links TRBV28 with TRBJ2-7, with TRBD1 identical over 9 bases. CDR1 and CDR2 (germline): MDHEN, SYDVKM. The length of the CDR3 is 15 residues. With V trimmed by 6 bases and J by 4 bases, 10 bases remained unmatched. For the CDR3, the DNA is TGTGCCAGCAGCCCCTACAGGGGGCGCTTTTACGAGCAGTACTTC. Translating it yields CASSPYRGRFYEQYF. The full variable domain, its missing parts supplied by reference TRBV28 and TRBJ2-7, is DVKVTQSSRYLVKRTGEKVFLECVQDMDHENMFWYRQDPGLGLRLIYFSYDVKMKEKGDIPEGYSVSREKKERFSLILESASTNQTSMYLCASSPYRGRFYEQYFGPGTRLTVT.

V gene TRBV2 combines with J gene TRBJ2-3; 11 bases are shared with TRBD2. V lost 10 bases and J lost 3; bases outside the gene matches: 6. The CDR3 contains 14 residues. The germline V gene encodes CDR1 SNHLY and CDR2 FYNNEI. The CDR3 sequence: CATNLAGGTDTQYF. CDR3 nucleotide sequence: TGTGCCACCAATCTAGCGGGGGGAACAGATACGCAGTATTTT.

The rearrangement uses TRBV2 and TRBJ1-5; 10 bases are shared with TRBD1. Germline CDR1 and CDR2: SNHLY and FYNNEI. Trimming took 3 bases from V and 5 from J; bases not matched to a gene: 4. This CDR3 comprises 15 residues. This CDR3 reads CASSDDRGRYQPQHF. The DNA of the CDR3 is TGTGCCAGCAGTGACGACAGGGGGCGGTATCAGCCCCAGCATTTT.